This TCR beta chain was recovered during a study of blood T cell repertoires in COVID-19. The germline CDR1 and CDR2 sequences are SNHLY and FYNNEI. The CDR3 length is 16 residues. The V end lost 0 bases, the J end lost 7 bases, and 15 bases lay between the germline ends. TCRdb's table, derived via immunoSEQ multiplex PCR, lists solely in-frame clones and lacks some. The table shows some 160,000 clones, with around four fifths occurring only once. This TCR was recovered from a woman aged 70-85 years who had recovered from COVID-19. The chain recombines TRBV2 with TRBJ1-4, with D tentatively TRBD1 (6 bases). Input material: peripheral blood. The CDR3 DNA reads TGTGCCAGCAGTGAAGCCCCCGGGGGGGCGGGTGAAAAACTGTTTTTT. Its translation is CASSEAPGGAGEKLFF.